Sequencing of this T cell receptor beta chain was carried out in a study of T cells in Graves' hyperthyroidism and ophthalmopathy. Study-wide results and limits: Most expanded thyroid clonotypes above 0.001 also appeared in blood.

A few counts support this clonotype. No antigen is known for it. RNA transcripts gave rise to amplified TCR beta CDR3 regions. The HTBI set primed first-round TCR CDR3 RT-PCR. TCRdb recomputed calls from the multiplex PCR reads with MiXCR, one row per CDR3 protein. This table holds about 600,000 distinct CDR3 sequences, approximately 14% found once. Disease lasting under 3 months, a NOSPECS grade of at least 4, and a Clinical Activity Score of at least 3 were features of the ophthalmopathy patients. Clinicians diagnosed patients from clinical symptoms, serum thyroxine and TRAb, thyroid ultrasound and orbital computed tomography. From 10 ml of fresh peripheral blood, PBMCs were isolated. Trimming removed 3 bases from V and 7 bases from J; junction bases left unmatched: 7. This CDR3 has 15 residues. Germline CDR1 reads SGHNT; CDR2 reads YYREEE (reference sequence).

The sample consisted of blood. The TCR originated in a woman aged 18-29 years with Graves' ophthalmopathy. The rearrangement joins TRBV5-4 to TRBJ2-7; TRBD2 aligns across 13 bases. Here the CDR3 reads CASSSGTSGTGEQYF. The CDR3 region has the DNA TGTGCCAGCAGCTCAGGGACTAGCGGGACGGGGGAGCAGTACTTC.